The 9 T cell receptor beta chains presented below share a single source sample, sequenced in a study of CD8 T cells in Susac syndrome. An amount of RNA that ranged from roughly 0.45 to 1 ug was reverse transcribed with random hexamers. In TCRdb, the immunoSEQ multiplex PCR reads were re-called with MiXCR into one record per CDR3 protein. The table records a few hundred thousand distinct CDR3 sequences, 95% of them present only once. The sample comprised CD4+ T cells from PBMCs. Every receptor here comes from a human donor with multiple sclerosis.

The chain has TRBV3-1 and TRBJ2-1; D is unclear. Germline V gene lookup returns CDR1 LGHDT and CDR2 YNNKEL (reference sequence). V was pared by 0 bases and J by 5 bases, with 8 bases between. The CDR3 extends over 14 amino acids. CDR3 in DNA: TGTGCCAGCAGCCAAGAGGGCTGGGACAATGAGCAGTTCTTC. It yields the protein CASSQEGWDNEQFF.

The chain has TRBV20-1 and TRBJ2-7, with D perhaps TRBD2 (6 bases). Between the trimmed V and J ends, which lost 3 bases and 0 bases, there was a span of 12 bases. The CDR3 sequence is 14 residues long. Germline V gene data show CDR1 as DFQATT and CDR2 as SNEGSKA (reference sequence). The CDR3 here is CSASREPSSYEQYF. CDR3 coding DNA: TGCAGTGCTAGTCGGGAGCCGAGCTCCTACGAGCAGTACTTC.

The CDR3 DNA sequence: TGCAGCGTCCTCCGGGGGGGGTCACGGGATACGCAGTATTTT. This encodes CSVLRGGSRDTQYF. The rearrangement uses TRBV29-1 and TRBJ2-3; 8 bases fit TRBD2. Germline loops: CDR1 SQVTM, CDR2 ANQGSEA. With V trimmed by 6 bases and J by 6 bases, 11 bases remained unmatched. The CDR3 covers 14 residues.

This clonotype was observed a handful of times. This chain joins TRBV5-4 and TRBJ2-1, with 10 bases matching TRBD2. CDR3 length equals 14 residues. Germline CDR1 is SGHNT and CDR2 is YYREEE (reference sequence). Trimming removed 4 bases from V and 6 bases from J; junction bases left unmatched: 4. CDR3 region: CASSPRTSGNEQFF. Written as DNA, the CDR3 is TGTGCCAGCAGCCCTCGGACTAGCGGCAATGAGCAGTTCTTC.

Here the CDR3 reads CASSVGSRTYEQYF. The CDR3 coding sequence is TGTGCCAGCAGCGTAGGGAGCCGAACCTACGAGCAGTACTTC. V is TRBV9 and J is TRBJ2-7; no firm D call. The germline V and J ends were trimmed by 0 bases and 2 bases, with 9 bases remaining between them. The germline V gene has CDR1 SGDLS and CDR2 YYNGEE. The CDR3 loop spans 14 amino acids.

V is TRBV28 and J is TRBJ1-5, with no clear D. Trimming removed 5 bases from V and 6 bases from J, with 5 bases in between. This CDR3 has 11 residues. The V gene's germline CDR1 is MDHEN and CDR2 SYDVKM. CDR3 residues: CASSTRQPQHF. DNA for the CDR3: TGTGCCAGCAGTACTCGTCAGCCCCAGCATTTT.

V and J are TRBV20-1 and TRBJ1-1; TRBD1 might be the D (6 bases). V shed 3 bases and J shed 0 bases, with 11 bases lying between them. This CDR3 spans 14 amino acids. Per germline, CDR1 DFQATT and CDR2 SNEGSKA (reference sequence). In DNA, the CDR3 is TGCAGTGCTAGTTCCGGGGGCCTGAACACTGAAGCTTTCTTT. Amino acid sequence: CSASSGGLNTEAFF.

This sequence joins TRBV29-1 and TRBJ2-7; 7 bases match TRBD2. V was clipped by 7 bases and J by 3 bases; unmatched bases: 9. CDR3 length equals 13 residues. Germline CDR1 SQVTM, CDR2 ANQGSEA. CDR3 DNA sequence: TGCAGCGCAAGTGGGGGGGAAGGCTACGAGCAGTACTTC. Its protein product is CSASGGEGYEQYF.

This clonotype was detected only once. The CDR3 reads CASAGVHEQFF. The CDR3 nucleotides read TGTGCCTCCGCGGGAGTCCATGAGCAGTTCTTC. The chain has TRBV30 and TRBJ2-1; 7 positions match TRBD2. Germline-derived CDR1 and CDR2 are GTSNPN and SVGIG (reference sequence). This CDR3 contains 11 residues. The V and J ends lost 7 bases and 8 bases, in that order; junction bases with no gene match: 5.